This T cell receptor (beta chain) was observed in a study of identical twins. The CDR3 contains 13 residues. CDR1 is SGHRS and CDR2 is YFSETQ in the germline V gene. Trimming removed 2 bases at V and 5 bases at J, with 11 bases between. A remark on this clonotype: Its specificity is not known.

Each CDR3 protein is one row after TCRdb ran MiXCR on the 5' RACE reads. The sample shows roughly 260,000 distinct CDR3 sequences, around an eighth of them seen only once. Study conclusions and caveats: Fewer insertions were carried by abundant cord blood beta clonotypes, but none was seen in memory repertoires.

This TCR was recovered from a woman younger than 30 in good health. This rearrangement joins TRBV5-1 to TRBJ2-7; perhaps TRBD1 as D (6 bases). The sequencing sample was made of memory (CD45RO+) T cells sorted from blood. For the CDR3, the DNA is TGCGCCAGCAGCTTTCCAGGGGCCCACGAGCAGTACTTC. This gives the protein CASSFPGAHEQYF.